These 26 T cell receptor beta chains were sequenced from one sample in a study of blood T cell repertoires in COVID-19. Assay used: immunoSEQ multiplex PCR; TCRdb lists only in-frame clones, some missing. The sample lists about 220,000 clones; over 75% were seen once. Material for sequencing was PBMCs or T cells enriched from blood (not recorded which). The origin of the receptors is an older woman who had recovered from COVID-19.

This clone was seen only a few times. CDR3 residues: CASSRVGLAGGLLSEQFF. DNA of the CDR3: TGTGCCAGCAGCCGAGTAGGGCTAGCGGGGGGGCTACTCAGTGAGCAGTTCTTC. The chain couples TRBV6-6 to TRBJ2-1, with TRBD2 matching over 12 bases. CDR1 MNHNY and CDR2 SVGAGI come from the germline V gene (reference sequence). This CDR3 is built from 18 residues. The ends lost 6 bases at V and 9 bases at J; junction bases unmatched: 18.

This chain joins TRBV7-2 and TRBJ1-2, with 10 positions matching TRBD1. V shed 3 bases and J 6 bases; nucleotides not matched to a gene: 7. The CDR3 is 15 amino acids. Germline V gives CDR1 SGHTA, CDR2 FQGNSA. In DNA form, the CDR3 reads TGTGCCAGCAGCTTGGGTTTCGGACAGGGGGATGGCTACACCTTC. This gives the protein CASSLGFGQGDGYTF.

DNA for the CDR3: TGTGCCTGGAGTAAGACAGGGGGCAACAATCAGCCCCAGCATTTT. The encoded protein is CAWSKTGGNNQPQHF. J is TRBJ1-5 and V is TRBV30; TRBD1 agrees at 10 bases. The germline CDR1 and CDR2 sequences are GTSNPN and SVGIG (reference sequence). Losses at the gene ends were 2 bases for V and 3 bases for J; bases not matched to a gene: 4. The CDR3 spans 15 residues.

The chain links TRBV3-1 (or the pseudogene TRBV3-2) to TRBJ2-4, with 9 nucleotides matching TRBD2. From germline, CDR1 is LGHDT and CDR2 YNNKEL (reference sequence). The CDR3 is 13 amino acids. V lost 6 bases to trimming and J lost 8 bases; unmatched junction nucleotides: 5. As DNA, the CDR3 is TGTGCCAGCAGGAGCGGGGGGACGGACATTCAGTACTTC. Its translation is CASRSGGTDIQYF.

This sequence joins TRBV14 and TRBJ2-7, with 10 bases identical to TRBD1. The junction had 3 bases not matched to a gene; V was cut back by 4 bases and J by 0 bases. Germline values: CDR1 SGHDN, CDR2 FVKESK. The CDR3 sequence is 15 residues long. The CDR3 spells CASSLRDRGSYEQYF. The CDR3 DNA follows: TGTGCCAGCAGCCTCCGGGACAGGGGCTCCTACGAGCAGTACTTC.

There are a few counts of this clone. The chain employs TRBV2 and TRBJ1-1; TRBD1 aligns across 7 bases. V dropped 5 bases and J dropped 4; count of bases not matched to a gene: 10. The CDR3 spans 15 residues. CDR1 is SNHLY and CDR2 is FYNNEI in the germline V gene. In nucleotides, the CDR3 is TGTGCCAGCAGTACCCACAGGGGAGGTAGCACTGAAGCTTTCTTT. This gives the protein CASSTHRGGSTEAFF. The complete variable domain, with remaining parts taken from reference TRBV2 and TRBJ1-1, reads EPEVTQTPSHQVTQMGQEVILRCVPISNHLYFYWYRQILGQKVEFLVSFYNNEISEKSEIFDDQFSVERPDGSNFTLKIRSTKLEDSAMYFCASSTHRGGSTEAFFGQGTRLTVV.

The chain has TRBV4-1 and TRBJ2-7, with D possibly TRBD2 on 5 matching bases. Germline values: CDR1 MGHRA, CDR2 YSYEKL. The length of the CDR3 is 15 residues. Trimming removed 4 bases from V and 0 bases from J, with 13 bases in between. The CDR3 coding sequence is TGCGCCAGCAGCCTCGAGGGTCTGAGCTCCTACGAGCAGTACTTC. Protein product: CASSLEGLSSYEQYF.

The V gene is TRBV5-8, the J gene TRBJ2-7, with 9 bases identical to TRBD1. Germline V gives CDR1 SGHTS, CDR2 YDEGEE. V gave up 4 bases and J gave up 1 base; unmatched junction bases: 6. The CDR3 sequence is 15 residues long. CDR3 sequence reads: CASSPGQGRSYEQYF. CDR3 DNA sequence: TGTGCCAGCAGCCCAGGACAGGGGCGGTCCTACGAGCAGTACTTC.

In its sample, this clone was seen a few times. This CDR3 is CASSLVLLQGHEQYF. CDR3 in DNA: TGTGCCAGCAGCTTAGTTTTACTACAGGGCCACGAGCAGTACTTC. The chain has TRBV7-2 and TRBJ2-7; possibly TRBD1 for D (6 bases). V was trimmed by 1 base and J by 5 bases, leaving 15 bases between them. CDR1 is SGHTA and CDR2 is FQGNSA in the germline V gene. There are 15 residues in the CDR3.

This clone occurred a few times. The chain couples TRBV5-5 to TRBJ2-1, with 8 bases identical to TRBD2. This CDR3 is built from 16 residues. CDR1 is SGHKS, CDR2 YYEKEE, per germline (reference sequence). Germline trimming cut 2 bases from V and 0 bases from J; bases unmatched to any gene: 4. The CDR3 here is CASSFERGNSYNEQFF. The CDR3 bases are TGTGCCAGCAGCTTCGAGCGGGGGAACTCCTACAATGAGCAGTTCTTC.

V is TRBV5-6 and J is TRBJ1-5, with a weak D call TRBD1 (6 bases). Germline-derived CDR1 and CDR2 are SGHDT and YYEEEE. The CDR3 spans 16 residues. Trimming removed 4 bases at V and 1 base at J, with 15 bases between. The chain's CDR3 is CASSRYDRTSNQPQHF. The CDR3 bases are TGTGCCAGCAGCAGGTACGACAGGACGAGCAATCAGCCCCAGCATTTT. Drawing the rest from reference TRBV5-6 and TRBJ1-5, the complete variable domain is DAGVTQSPTHLIKTRGQQVTLRCSPKSGHDTVSWYQQALGQGPQFIFQYYEEEERQRGNFPDRFSGHQFPNYSSELNVNALLLGDSALYLCASSRYDRTSNQPQHFGDGTRLSIL.

The chain employs TRBV7-9 and TRBJ1-1; D possibly corresponds to TRBD1 (5 bases). With 0 bases removed from V and 2 bases from J, the gap between germline ends came to 13 bases. Germline lookup yields CDR1 SEHNR and CDR2 FQNEAQ (reference sequence). This CDR3 comprises 16 residues. The CDR3 coding sequence is TGTGCCAGCAGCTTAGCTCCCACAGGAAGAAACACTGAAGCTTTCTTT. It translates to CASSLAPTGRNTEAFF. Combining the CDR3 with reference TRBV7-9 and TRBJ1-1 gives the whole variable domain DTGVSQNPRHKITKRGQNVTFRCDPISEHNRLYWYRQTLGQGPEFLTYFQNEAQLEKSRLLSDRFSAERPKGSFSTLEIQRTEQGDSAMYLCASSLAPTGRNTEAFFGQGTRLTVV.

As to this clone: Additional DNA sequences in this sample encode the identical CDR3. J is TRBJ2-3 and V is TRBV18, with 9 bases that match TRBD2. The ends lost 3 bases at V and 4 bases at J; junction bases unmatched: 2. Germline loops: CDR1 KGHSH, CDR2 LQKENI. The CDR3 runs to 14 residues. CDR3 sequence reads: CASSPGLAADTQYF. CDR3 bases: TGTGCCAGCTCACCGGGACTAGCTGCAGATACGCAGTATTTT. Looking up the rest from reference TRBV18 and TRBJ2-3 gives the full variable domain: NAGVMQNPRHLVRRRGQEARLRCSPMKGHSHVYWYRQLPEEGLKFMVYLQKENIIDESGMPKERFSAEFPKEGPSILRIQQVVRGDSAAYFCASSPGLAADTQYFGPGTRLTVL.

This chain uses TRBV7-9 with TRBJ2-5; perhaps TRBD1 as D (5 bases). Per the germline V gene, CDR1 is SEHNR and CDR2 is FQNEAQ (reference sequence). V lost 5 bases, J lost 7 bases, and 17 bases lay in between. This CDR3 has 14 amino acids. For the CDR3, the DNA is TGTGCCAGCAGCCCCTCAGTAGGGGTGGGGACCCAGTACTTC. Residues: CASSPSVGVGTQYF. The full variable domain, its missing parts supplied by reference TRBV7-9 and TRBJ2-5, is DTGVSQNPRHKITKRGQNVTFRCDPISEHNRLYWYRQTLGQGPEFLTYFQNEAQLEKSRLLSDRFSAERPKGSFSTLEIQRTEQGDSAMYLCASSPSVGVGTQYFGPGTRLLVL.

CDR3 sequence reads: CASSYQRGHNEQFF. The CDR3 DNA reads as TGTGCCAGCAGTTACCAGCGGGGACACAATGAGCAGTTCTTC. The gene calls are TRBV6-2 or TRBV6-3 and TRBJ2-1; 7 bases map to TRBD2. Germline V CDR1 and CDR2: MNHEY, SVGEGT. The V and J ends lost 2 bases and 5 bases, in that order; junction bases with no gene match: 3. The CDR3 is 14 amino acids.

The rearrangement uses TRBV5-6 and TRBJ2-1; the D is unclear. The CDR3 sequence is 12 residues long. Trimming removed 2 bases at V and 5 bases at J, with 5 bases between. CDR1 and CDR2 from the germline V gene are SGHDT and YYEEEE. The CDR3 reads CASSLINNEQFF. The CDR3 bases are TGTGCCAGCAGCTTAATCAACAATGAGCAGTTCTTC.

A few counts support this clone. The chain employs TRBV12-3 or TRBV12-4 and TRBJ2-1, with a weak D call TRBD1 (5 bases). The V end lost 4 bases, the J end lost 5 bases, and 9 bases lay between the germline ends. CDR3 length equals 13 residues. The CDR3 protein is CASSSRADNEQFF. DNA of the CDR3: TGTGCCAGCAGTTCCAGGGCCGACAATGAGCAGTTCTTC.

The CDR3 here is CASSSASWGVTEAFF. The CDR3, as DNA: TGTGCCAGCAGCTCCGCCTCCTGGGGAGTCACTGAAGCTTTCTTT. V gene TRBV11-2 combines with J gene TRBJ1-1; D uncertain. This CDR3 contains 15 residues. CDR1 is SGHAT and CDR2 is FQNNGV in the germline V gene. Deletions cut 4 bases from V and 4 bases from J, with 16 bases between. The variable domain in full, completed from reference TRBV11-2 and TRBJ1-1, reads EAGVAQSPRYKIIEKRQSVAFWCNPISGHATLYWYQQILGQGPKLLIQFQNNGVVDDSQLPKDRFSAERLKGVDSTLKIQPAKLEDSAVYLCASSSASWGVTEAFFGQGTRLTVV.

The chain is built from TRBV3-1 (or the pseudogene TRBV3-2) and TRBJ1-2; 8 bases are shared with TRBD1. Germline V gene sequence: CDR1 LGHDT, CDR2 YNNKEL (reference sequence). V shed 2 bases, J shed 3 bases, and the junction held 5 bases outside the gene matches. The CDR3 has 15 residues. For the CDR3, the DNA is TGTGCCAGCAGCCAATATAACAGGGGGGACTATGGCTACACCTTC. Translation gives CASSQYNRGDYGYTF.

This chain uses TRBV11-3 with TRBJ2-3; 8 positions agree with TRBD2. V dropped 1 base and J dropped 6; count of bases not matched to a gene: 6. The CDR3 length is 15 residues. Germline-derived CDR1 and CDR2 are SGHNT and YENEEA. Here the CDR3 DNA reads TGTGCCAGCAGCTTAGCCCCGGGAGGGGACGATACGCAGTATTTT. Translation gives CASSLAPGGDDTQYF.

The V call is TRBV19, the J call TRBJ2-5; D might be TRBD1 (6 bases). V was shortened by 5 bases and J by 4 bases, with 17 bases between the two germline ends. This CDR3 has 15 residues. CDR1 is LNHDA, CDR2 SQIVND, per germline (reference sequence). The CDR3: CASSAGLGAAETQYF. Here the CDR3 DNA reads TGTGCCAGTAGTGCGGGCCTGGGGGCGGCAGAGACCCAGTACTTC.

This rearrangement joins TRBV9 to TRBJ2-1; weak D call: TRBD2 (6 bases). Germline CDR1 reads SGDLS; CDR2 reads YYNGEE. There are 15 residues in the CDR3. V gave up 4 bases and J gave up 1 base, with 12 bases separating them. The DNA for the CDR3 is TGTGCCAGCAGCTTTCGGGGGAGTTCCTACAATGAGCAGTTCTTC. It translates to CASSFRGSSYNEQFF.

CDR3 amino acids: CASQAPQKTNEQFF. CDR3 nucleotides: TGTGCCAGCCAAGCGCCCCAGAAGACCAATGAGCAGTTCTTC. The gene calls are TRBV2 and TRBJ2-1; D not resolved. Germline V gives CDR1 SNHLY, CDR2 FYNNEI. CDR3 length: 14 residues. Deletions cut 8 bases from V and 6 bases from J, with 17 bases between. The full variable domain, with the rest looked up from reference TRBV2 and TRBJ2-1, is EPEVTQTPSHQVTQMGQEVILRCVPISNHLYFYWYRQILGQKVEFLVSFYNNEISEKSEIFDDQFSVERPDGSNFTLKIRSTKLEDSAMYFCASQAPQKTNEQFFGPGTRLTVL.

As regards this clone: The junction departs from germline at one end; a sequencing error may be responsible. The genes are TRBV5-1 and TRBJ2-1; D not certain. CDR1 is SGHRS and CDR2 is YFSETQ in the germline V gene. This CDR3 contains 16 residues. In nucleotides, the CDR3 is TGCGCCAGCAGCGGTTCGGTTTCACCAAGCTACGATGAGCAGTTCTTC. Translation: CASSGSVSPSYDEQFF.

The J gene is TRBJ2-7, the V gene TRBV3-1 (or the pseudogene TRBV3-2); TRBD1 is a possible D gene (6 bases). The CDR3 has 17 residues. V dropped 4 bases and J dropped 4 bases, with 23 bases sitting between them. The germline CDR1 and CDR2 sequences are LGHDT and YNNKEL (reference sequence). CDR3 amino acids: CASSPSSLGDTLYEQYF. The DNA of the CDR3 is TGTGCCAGCAGCCCTTCCTCCTTAGGGGACACCCTATACGAGCAGTACTTC.

The rearrangement uses TRBV7-2 and TRBJ1-4; 10 nucleotides match TRBD1. With 5 bases clipped from V and 0 bases from J, the junction kept 12 bases outside the gene matches. This CDR3 has 19 residues. CDR1 SGHTA and CDR2 FQGNSA come from the germline V gene. CDR3: CASSHRQGARPPTNEKLFF. In nucleotides, the CDR3 is TGTGCCAGCAGCCACCGACAGGGGGCCCGCCCTCCAACTAATGAAAAACTGTTTTTT.